This T cell receptor (beta chain) was sequenced in a study of blood T cells in healthy people across ages. Looking at the study overall: The capture of about one barcoded beta molecule per two T cells was achieved by template switching.

CDR3 size: 14 residues. Germline CDR1 and CDR2: MNHEY and SVGEGT. Trimming at V came to 6 bases and at J to 9 bases, leaving 5 bases not matched to a gene. Study-wide results and caveats: CMV status of donors was unknown, possibly confounding expanded clonotype changes.

Donors ranged from about 6 to 90 years old and were healthy Caucasians in Russia. Through a sample-barcoded 5' primer and a J-beta primer mix, a second PCR was run for roughly 7 to 11 cycles. TCRdb fed the 5' RACE reads into MiXCR, producing one record per CDR3 protein. The data hold some 1.5 million distinct CDR3 sequences, with roughly 43% observed a single time. As regards this clonotype: What it binds is not known.

The material sequenced was blood. The receptor was derived from a woman aged 18-35 years in good health. The V and J genes are TRBV6-2 or TRBV6-3 and TRBJ1-6, with TRBD1 matching over 10 bases. CDR3 loop: CASSRDRGRSPLHF. The DNA of the CDR3 is TGTGCCAGCAGCCGAGACAGGGGGCGTTCACCCCTCCACTTT.